The TCR beta chain under discussion was sequenced for a study of chemoradiotherapy in HPV16-positive cancers. The data were produced by immunoSEQ multiplex PCR, yet TCRdb's version contains in-frame clones alone and is incomplete. This sample has about 3,000 clones; 80% to 95% occur once, and the top ten carry 2% to 3%. The input for sequencing was tumor tissue, taken from a patient who underwent chemoradiotherapy. This sequence was found in a human donor with HPV-associated anogenital cancer.

CDR3 in amino acids: CASSQGSGGPDTQYF. Written as DNA, the CDR3 is TGTGCCAGCAGCCAAGGGTCGGGGGGGCCAGATACGCAGTATTTT. The chain joins TRBV4-2 to TRBJ2-3; 8 bases align to TRBD2. The CDR3 spans 15 residues. Germline V gene lookup returns CDR1 LGHNA and CDR2 YNFKEQ. Germline trimming cut 1 base from V and 4 bases from J; bases unmatched to any gene: 4.